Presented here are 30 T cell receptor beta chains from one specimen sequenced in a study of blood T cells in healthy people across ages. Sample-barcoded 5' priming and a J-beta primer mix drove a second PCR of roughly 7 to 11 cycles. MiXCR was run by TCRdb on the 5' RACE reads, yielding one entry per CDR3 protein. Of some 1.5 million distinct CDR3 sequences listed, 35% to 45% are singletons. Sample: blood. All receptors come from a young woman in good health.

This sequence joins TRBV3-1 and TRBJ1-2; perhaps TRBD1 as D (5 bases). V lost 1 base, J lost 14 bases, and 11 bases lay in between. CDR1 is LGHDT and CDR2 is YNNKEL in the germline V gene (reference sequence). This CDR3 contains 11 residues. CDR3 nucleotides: TGTGCCAGCAGCCAAGGTCAGGGTTTGACCTTC. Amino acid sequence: CASSQGQGLTF. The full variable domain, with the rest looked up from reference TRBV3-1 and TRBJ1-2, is DTAVSQTPKYLVTQMGNDKSIKCEQNLGHDTMYWYKQDSKKFLKIMFSYNNKELIINETVPNRFSPKSPDKAHLNLHINSLELGDSAVYFCASSQGQGLTFGSGTRLTVV.

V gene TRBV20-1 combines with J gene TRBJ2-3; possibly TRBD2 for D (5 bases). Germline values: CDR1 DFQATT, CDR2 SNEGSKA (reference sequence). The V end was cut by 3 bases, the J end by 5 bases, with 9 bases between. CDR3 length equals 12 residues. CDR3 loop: CSASGMGDTQYF. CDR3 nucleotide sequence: TGCAGTGCTAGCGGGATGGGAGATACGCAGTATTTT.

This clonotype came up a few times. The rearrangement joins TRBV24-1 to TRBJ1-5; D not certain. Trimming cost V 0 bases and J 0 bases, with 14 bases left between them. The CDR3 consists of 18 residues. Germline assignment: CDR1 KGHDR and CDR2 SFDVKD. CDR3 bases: TGTGCCACCAGTGATTTGGGCGGCAGTCTGCATAGCAATCAGCCCCAGCATTTT. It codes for CATSDLGGSLHSNQPQHF.

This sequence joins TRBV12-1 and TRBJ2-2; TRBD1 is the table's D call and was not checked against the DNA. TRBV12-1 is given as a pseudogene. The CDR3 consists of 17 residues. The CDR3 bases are TGTGCCAGCAGCTTTGAACCGGACAGGGAAAACACCGGGGAGCTGTTTTTT. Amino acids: CASSFEPDRENTGELFF.

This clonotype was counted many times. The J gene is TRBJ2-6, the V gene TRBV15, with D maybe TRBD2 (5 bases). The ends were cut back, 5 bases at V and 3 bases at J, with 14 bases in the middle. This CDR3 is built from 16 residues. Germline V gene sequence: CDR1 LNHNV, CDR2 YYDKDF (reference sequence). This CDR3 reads CATSFLVGGGANVLTF. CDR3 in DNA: TGTGCCACCAGCTTCCTTGTAGGAGGTGGGGCCAACGTCCTGACTTTC.

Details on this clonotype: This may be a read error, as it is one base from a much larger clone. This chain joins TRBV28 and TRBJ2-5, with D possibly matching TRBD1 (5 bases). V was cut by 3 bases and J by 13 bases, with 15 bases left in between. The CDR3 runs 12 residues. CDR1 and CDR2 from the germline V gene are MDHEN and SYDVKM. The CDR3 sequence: CASSFQGTRRYF. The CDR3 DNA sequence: TGTGCCAGCAGTTTCCAGGGCACAAGACGGTACTTC.

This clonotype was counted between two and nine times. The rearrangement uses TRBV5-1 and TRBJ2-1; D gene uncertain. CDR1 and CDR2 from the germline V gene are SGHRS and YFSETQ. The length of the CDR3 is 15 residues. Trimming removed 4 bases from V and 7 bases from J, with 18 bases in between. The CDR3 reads CASSQNGQSRNEQFF. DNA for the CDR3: TGCGCCAGCAGCCAGAACGGCCAAAGCAGGAATGAGCAGTTCTTC.

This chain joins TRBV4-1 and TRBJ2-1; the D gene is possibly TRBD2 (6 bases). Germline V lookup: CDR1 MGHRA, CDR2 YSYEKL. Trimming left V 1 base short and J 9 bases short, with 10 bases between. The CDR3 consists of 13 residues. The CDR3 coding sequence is TGCGCCAGCAGCCAAGTGGCGGGACGTGAGCAGTTCTTC. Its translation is CASSQVAGREQFF.

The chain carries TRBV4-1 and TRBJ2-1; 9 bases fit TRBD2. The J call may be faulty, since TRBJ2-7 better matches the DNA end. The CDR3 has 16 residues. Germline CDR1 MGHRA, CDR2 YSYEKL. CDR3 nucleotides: TGCGCCAGCAGCCAAGATATAGCGGGAGTAAACAATGAGCAGTACTTC. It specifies CASSQDIAGVNNEQYF.

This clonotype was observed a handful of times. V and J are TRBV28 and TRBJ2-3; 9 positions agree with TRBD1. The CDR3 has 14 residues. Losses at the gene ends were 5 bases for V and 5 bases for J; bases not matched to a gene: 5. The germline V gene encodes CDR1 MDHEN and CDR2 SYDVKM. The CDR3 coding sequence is TGTGCCAGCAGTACCCGGGACAGGGAAGATACGCAGTATTTT. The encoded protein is CASSTRDREDTQYF.

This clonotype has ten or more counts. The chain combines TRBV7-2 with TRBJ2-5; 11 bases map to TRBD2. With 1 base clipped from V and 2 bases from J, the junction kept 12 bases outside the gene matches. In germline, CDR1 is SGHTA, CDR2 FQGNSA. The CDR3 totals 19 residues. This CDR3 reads CASSLVWLAGGVGQETQYF. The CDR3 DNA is TGTGCCAGCAGCTTAGTATGGCTAGCGGGAGGAGTGGGGCAAGAGACCCAGTACTTC. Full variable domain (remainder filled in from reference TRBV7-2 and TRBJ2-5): GAGVSQSPSNKVTEKGKDVELRCDPISGHTALYWYRQSLGQGLEFLIYFQGNSAPDKSGLPSDRFSAERTGGSVSTLTIQRTQQEDSAVYLCASSLVWLAGGVGQETQYFGPGTRLLVL.

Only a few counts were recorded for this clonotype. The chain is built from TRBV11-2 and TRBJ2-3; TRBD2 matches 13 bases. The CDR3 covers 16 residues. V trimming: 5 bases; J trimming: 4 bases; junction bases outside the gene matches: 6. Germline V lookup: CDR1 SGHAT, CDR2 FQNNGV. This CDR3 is CASSLGTSGASDTQYF. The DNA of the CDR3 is TGTGCCAGCAGCCTAGGGACTAGCGGGGCCTCAGATACGCAGTATTTT.

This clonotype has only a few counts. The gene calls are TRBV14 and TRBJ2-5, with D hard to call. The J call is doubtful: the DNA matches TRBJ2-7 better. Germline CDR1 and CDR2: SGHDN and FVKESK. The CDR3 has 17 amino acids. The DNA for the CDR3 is TGTGCCAGCAGCCAAGAGTACGGCAGAAGTAGACTCTACGAGCAGTACTTC. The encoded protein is CASSQEYGRSRLYEQYF.

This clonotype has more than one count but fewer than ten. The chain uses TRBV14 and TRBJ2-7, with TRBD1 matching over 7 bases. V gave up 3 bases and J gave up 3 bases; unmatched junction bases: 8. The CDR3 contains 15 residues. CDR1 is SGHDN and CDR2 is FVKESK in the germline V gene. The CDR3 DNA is TGTGCCAGCAGCCACAAACAGGGGCAATTCTACGAGCAGTACTTC. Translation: CASSHKQGQFYEQYF.

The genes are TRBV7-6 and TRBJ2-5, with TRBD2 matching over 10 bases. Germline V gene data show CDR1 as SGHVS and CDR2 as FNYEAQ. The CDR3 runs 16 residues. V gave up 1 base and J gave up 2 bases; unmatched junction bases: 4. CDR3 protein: CASSLGGAGGQETQYF. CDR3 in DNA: TGTGCCAGCAGCTTAGGGGGAGCGGGGGGGCAAGAGACCCAGTACTTC.

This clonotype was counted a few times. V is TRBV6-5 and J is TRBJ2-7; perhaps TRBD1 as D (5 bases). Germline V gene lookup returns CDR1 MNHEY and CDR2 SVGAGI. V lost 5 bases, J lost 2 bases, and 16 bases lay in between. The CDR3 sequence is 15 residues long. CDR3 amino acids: CASSLQQVGAYEQYF. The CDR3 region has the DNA TGTGCCAGCAGTCTGCAACAGGTAGGGGCCTACGAGCAGTACTTC.

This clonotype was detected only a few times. CDR3 amino acids: CASGPLAGADTQYF. CDR3 coding DNA: TGCGCCAGCGGCCCCTTAGCGGGAGCAGATACGCAGTATTTT. The V call is TRBV5-1, the J call TRBJ2-3; 9 bases map to TRBD2. The CDR3 contains 14 residues. V was clipped by 7 bases and J by 4 bases; unmatched bases: 7. Germline lookup yields CDR1 SGHRS and CDR2 YFSETQ. The full variable domain, with the rest looked up from reference TRBV5-1 and TRBJ2-3, is KAGVTQTPRYLIKTRGQQVTLSCSPISGHRSVSWYQQTPGQGLQFLFEYFSETQRNKGNFPGRFSGRQFSNSRSEMNVSTLELGDSALYLCASGPLAGADTQYFGPGTRLTVL.

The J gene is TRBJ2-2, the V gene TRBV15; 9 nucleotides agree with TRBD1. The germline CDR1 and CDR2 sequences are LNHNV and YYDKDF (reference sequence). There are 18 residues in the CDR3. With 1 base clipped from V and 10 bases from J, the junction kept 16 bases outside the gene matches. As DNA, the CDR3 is TGTGCCACCAGCAGAGCCGGACAGGGGCTACGGACCTATGTGGAGCTGTTTTTT. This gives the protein CATSRAGQGLRTYVELFF.

The CDR3 DNA follows: TGCAGTGCTAGAGGCTACAGAAAGACTAGTACCTACGAGCAGTACTTC. Encoded protein: CSARGYRKTSTYEQYF. The V and J genes are TRBV20-1 and TRBJ2-7, with TRBD2 as a possible D gene (6 bases). V lost 1 base, J lost 2 bases, and 18 bases lay in between. Germline values: CDR1 DFQATT, CDR2 SNEGSKA (reference sequence). The CDR3 length is 16 residues.

CDR3 in DNA: TGTGCCAGCAGACGATGGGCACGGGACAGCTTAATCTCCTACGAGCAGTACTTC. Translated, it gives CASRRWARDSLISYEQYF. The rearrangement links TRBV6-2 or TRBV6-3 to TRBJ2-7, with 7 bases fitting TRBD1. CDR1 and CDR2 (germline): MNHEY, SVGEGT. V trimming: 6 bases; J trimming: 0 bases; junction bases outside the gene matches: 17. This CDR3 is 18 amino acids long.

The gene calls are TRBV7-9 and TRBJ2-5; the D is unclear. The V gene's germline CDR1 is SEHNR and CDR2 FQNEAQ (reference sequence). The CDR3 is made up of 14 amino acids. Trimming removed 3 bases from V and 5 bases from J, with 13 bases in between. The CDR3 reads CASSFAGNGETQYF. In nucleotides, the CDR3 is TGTGCCAGCAGCTTTGCAGGAAACGGGGAGACCCAGTACTTC. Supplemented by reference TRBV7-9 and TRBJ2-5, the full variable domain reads DTGVSQNPRHKITKRGQNVTFRCDPISEHNRLYWYRQTLGQGPEFLTYFQNEAQLEKSRLLSDRFSAERPKGSFSTLEIQRTEQGDSAMYLCASSFAGNGETQYFGPGTRLLVL.

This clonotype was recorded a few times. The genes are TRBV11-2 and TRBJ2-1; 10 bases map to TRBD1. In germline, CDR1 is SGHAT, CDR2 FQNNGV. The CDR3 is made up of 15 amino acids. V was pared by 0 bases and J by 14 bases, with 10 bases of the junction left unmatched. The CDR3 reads CASSLDRPGQGREFF. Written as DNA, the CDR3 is TGTGCCAGCAGCTTAGATCGGCCGGGACAGGGGAGGGAGTTCTTC.

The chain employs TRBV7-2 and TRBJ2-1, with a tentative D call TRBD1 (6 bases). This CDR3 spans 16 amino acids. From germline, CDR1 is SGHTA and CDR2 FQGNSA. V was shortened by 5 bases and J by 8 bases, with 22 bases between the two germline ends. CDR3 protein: CASSTVGTNRRYEQFF. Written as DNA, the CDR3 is TGTGCCAGCAGCACCGTAGGGACAAACAGACGCTATGAGCAGTTCTTC.

CDR3 sequence reads: CAWSPLYNEQYF. The CDR3 DNA sequence: TGTGCCTGGAGTCCCCTCTACAATGAGCAGTACTTC. J is TRBJ2-7 and V is TRBV30; no definite D call. From germline, CDR1 is GTSNPN and CDR2 SVGIG (reference sequence). The CDR3 sequence is 12 residues long. V was cut by 2 bases and J by 7 bases, with 12 bases left in between.

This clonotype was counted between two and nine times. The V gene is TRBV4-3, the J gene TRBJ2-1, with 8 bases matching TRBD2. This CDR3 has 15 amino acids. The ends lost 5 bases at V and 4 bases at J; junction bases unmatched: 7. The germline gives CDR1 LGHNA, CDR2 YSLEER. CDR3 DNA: TGCGCCAGCAGCACTCTAGCGGGTTATTACAATGAGCAGTTCTTC. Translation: CASSTLAGYYNEQFF.

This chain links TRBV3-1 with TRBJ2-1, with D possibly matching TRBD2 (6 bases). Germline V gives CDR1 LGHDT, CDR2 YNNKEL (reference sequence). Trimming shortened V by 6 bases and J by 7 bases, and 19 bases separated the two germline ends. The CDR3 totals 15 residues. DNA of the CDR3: TGTGCCAGCAGTCAGACGGCACTAGCAGAGAATGAGCAGTTCTTC. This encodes CASSQTALAENEQFF.

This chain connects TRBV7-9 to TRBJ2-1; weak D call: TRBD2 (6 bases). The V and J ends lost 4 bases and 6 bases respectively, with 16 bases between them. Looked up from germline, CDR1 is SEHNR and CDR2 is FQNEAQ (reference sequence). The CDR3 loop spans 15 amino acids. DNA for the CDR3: TGTGCCAGCAGCTCAGGACTATTGGGGCCCAATGAGCAGTTCTTC. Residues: CASSSGLLGPNEQFF.

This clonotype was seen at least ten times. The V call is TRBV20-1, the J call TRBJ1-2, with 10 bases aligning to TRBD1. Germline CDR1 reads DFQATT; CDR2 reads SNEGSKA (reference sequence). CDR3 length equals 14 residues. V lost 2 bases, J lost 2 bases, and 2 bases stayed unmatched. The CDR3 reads CSARSGQGNYGYTF. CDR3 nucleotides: TGCAGTGCTAGATCGGGACAGGGGAACTATGGCTACACCTTC.

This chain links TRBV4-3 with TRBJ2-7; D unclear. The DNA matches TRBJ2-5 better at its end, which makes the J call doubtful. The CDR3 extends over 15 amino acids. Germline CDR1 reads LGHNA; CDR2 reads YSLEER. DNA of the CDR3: TGCGCCAGCAGCCATGGCGGTCAGCCACAAGAGACCCAGTACTTC. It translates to CASSHGGQPQETQYF.

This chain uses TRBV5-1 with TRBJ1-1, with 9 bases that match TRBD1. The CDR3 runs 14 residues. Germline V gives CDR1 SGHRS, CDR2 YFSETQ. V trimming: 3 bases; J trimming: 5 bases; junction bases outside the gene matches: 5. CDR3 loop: CASSSEDRGTEAFF. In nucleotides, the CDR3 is TGCGCCAGCAGCTCGGAGGACAGGGGAACTGAAGCTTTCTTT. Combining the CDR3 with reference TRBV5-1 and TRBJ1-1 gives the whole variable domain KAGVTQTPRYLIKTRGQQVTLSCSPISGHRSVSWYQQTPGQGLQFLFEYFSETQRNKGNFPGRFSGRQFSNSRSEMNVSTLELGDSALYLCASSSEDRGTEAFFGQGTRLTVV.